This entry lists 14 T cell receptor beta chains sequenced from one sample in a study of shared clonotypes between healthy human individuals. In the naive CD8 group, cells lacked CD45RO and were positively selected for CCR7, so terminally differentiated effector memory CD45RA+ cells were left out. Data came from immunoSEQ multiplex PCR; TCRdb stores just in-frame clones and leaves some out. The data contain 550,000 to 650,000 clones, 95% to 97% of them seen just once; the ten biggest clones take up more than 0.085%. Sample: naive CD8+ T cells sorted from blood. These receptors came from a woman aged 25 to 39 in good health.

The V gene is TRBV6-1, the J gene TRBJ2-3; D gene unclear. Trimming pared 1 base from V and 6 bases from J, leaving 14 bases between. The germline CDR1 and CDR2 sequences are MNHNS and SASEGT. The CDR3 contains 15 residues. The CDR3 loop reads CASSEDKAVRDTQYF. In nucleotides, the CDR3 is TGTGCCAGCAGTGAAGATAAGGCAGTTCGGGATACGCAGTATTTT.

This clone was counted only a few times. Sequence at one end of the junction differs from germline and may be a read error. The J gene is TRBJ1-1, the V gene TRBV13; D unclear. Germline V lookup: CDR1 PRHDT, CDR2 FYEKMQ (reference sequence). This CDR3 has 12 residues. CDR3: CASNPANTEAFF. Written as DNA, the CDR3 is TGTGCCAGCAACCCAGCGAACACCGAAGCTTTCTTT.

The chain couples TRBV28 to TRBJ2-2; D possibly corresponds to TRBD2 (5 bases). V gave up 3 bases and J gave up 7 bases, with 12 bases separating them. This CDR3 is built from 14 residues. From germline, CDR1 is MDHEN and CDR2 SYDVKM. The CDR3 loop is CASSLRELGGELFF. The CDR3 nucleotides are TGTGCCAGCAGTTTGAGGGAACTCGGCGGGGAGCTGTTTTTT.

V usage is TRBV28 and J usage is TRBJ2-1; D is possibly TRBD1 (5 bases). Germline V gene data show CDR1 as MDHEN and CDR2 as SYDVKM. Deletions cut 4 bases from V and 2 bases from J, with 24 bases between. The CDR3 extends over 19 amino acids. CDR3 bases: TGTGCCAGCAGTTCTACCTCCCCGACAGCTCCGGCCACCTACAATGAGCAGTTCTTC. Its translation: CASSSTSPTAPATYNEQFF.

The gene calls are TRBV10-3 and TRBJ2-6, with a possible D match to TRBD1 (6 bases). Germline lookup yields CDR1 ENHRY and CDR2 SYGVKD. Trimming pared 6 bases from V and 1 base from J, leaving 13 bases between. This CDR3 is 16 amino acids long. CDR3 sequence: CAIRGAGESGANVLTF. The CDR3, as DNA: TGTGCCATCAGGGGGGCTGGGGAGTCTGGGGCCAACGTCCTGACTTTC.

With regard to this clone: Different DNA sequences within this sample yield the same CDR3. The chain employs TRBV19 and TRBJ2-7; D ambiguous. The germline V gene encodes CDR1 LNHDA and CDR2 SQIVND (reference sequence). The ends were cut back, 3 bases at V and 1 base at J, with 10 bases in the middle. This CDR3 has 14 residues. The CDR3 region has the DNA TGTGCCAGTAGTATGGTCGGGTCGTCCTACGAGCAGTACTTC. Protein sequence: CASSMVGSSYEQYF.

This clone was seen only once. The CDR3 region is CASSFIPAYEQYF. The CDR3 nucleotides read TGTGCCAGCAGCTTTATCCCTGCCTACGAGCAGTACTTC. The chain is built from TRBV5-4 and TRBJ2-7; D gene uncertain. The V gene's germline CDR1 is SGHNT and CDR2 YYREEE (reference sequence). The CDR3 sequence is 13 residues long. V lost 2 bases to trimming and J lost 2 bases, with 8 bases between them. Drawing the rest from reference TRBV5-4 and TRBJ2-7, the complete variable domain is ETGVTQSPTHLIKTRGQQVTLRCSSQSGHNTVSWYQQALGQGPQFIFQYYREEENGRGNFPPRFSGLQFPNYSSELNVNALELDDSALYLCASSFIPAYEQYFGPGTRLTVT.

The chain combines TRBV27 with TRBJ2-7; D possibly matches TRBD1 or TRBD2 (5 bases each). The CDR3 length is 13 residues. V was cut by 6 bases and J by 2 bases, with 11 bases left in between. From germline, CDR1 is MNHEY and CDR2 SMNVEV (reference sequence). The CDR3 here is CASRYRDAYEQYF. As DNA, the CDR3 is TGTGCCAGCAGATACCGGGACGCCTACGAGCAGTACTTC.

This clone was recorded once. The chain has TRBV10-2 and TRBJ2-1, with 11 bases that match TRBD2. V shed 6 bases, J shed 5 bases, and the junction held 3 bases outside the gene matches. Germline-derived CDR1 and CDR2 are WSHSY and SAAADI. The CDR3 is 14 amino acids. As DNA, the CDR3 is TGCGCCAGCAGCGGGACTAGCGGCAACAATGAGCAGTTCTTC. It specifies CASSGTSGNNEQFF.

This clone turned up a few times. The V and J genes are TRBV19 and TRBJ2-2, with D perhaps matching TRBD1 (5 bases). This CDR3 has 17 amino acids. The V and J ends lost 1 base and 0 bases respectively, with 12 bases between them. Germline V CDR1 and CDR2: LNHDA, SQIVND (reference sequence). The CDR3 sequence is CASSIGVWTTNTGELFF. The CDR3, as DNA: TGTGCCAGTAGTATAGGAGTTTGGACAACGAACACCGGGGAGCTGTTTTTT.

V gene TRBV5-4 combines with J gene TRBJ2-7; no reliable D call. The CDR3 contains 14 residues. The V gene lost 5 bases and the J gene lost 0 bases, with 12 bases spanning the gap. Germline values: CDR1 SGHNT, CDR2 YYREEE (reference sequence). DNA for the CDR3: TGTGCCAGCAGATCGTACTCGAGCTCCTACGAGCAGTACTTC. Amino acid sequence: CASRSYSSSYEQYF.

This chain connects TRBV5-6 to TRBJ1-3; 8 bases line up with TRBD1. Germline CDR1 and CDR2: SGHDT and YYEEEE. This CDR3 contains 15 residues. V lost 4 bases, J lost 0 bases, and 3 bases stayed unmatched. As DNA, the CDR3 is TGTGCCAGCAGCCCCGGGACAGGCTCTGGAAACACCATATATTTT. Translated: CASSPGTGSGNTIYF.

This chain links TRBV5-8 with TRBJ2-2, with D possibly being TRBD1 or TRBD2 (5 bases each). There are 15 residues in the CDR3. The V gene lost 4 bases and the J gene lost 1 base, with 11 bases spanning the gap. Germline V lookup: CDR1 SGHTS, CDR2 YDEGEE. CDR3 residues: CASSPGRRNTGELFF. CDR3 sequence (DNA): TGTGCCAGCAGCCCGGGACGCCGGAACACCGGGGAGCTGTTTTTT.

This chain joins TRBV10-3 and TRBJ2-7; TRBD1 is a possible D gene (6 bases). CDR3 size: 18 residues. V was clipped by 3 bases and J by 2 bases, with 23 bases between them. Germline CDR1 ENHRY, CDR2 SYGVKD. The DNA of the CDR3 is TGTGCCATCAGTGAAACCTCGAGTCAACAGGGTATGGCCTACGAGCAGTACTTC. This sequence encodes CAISETSSQQGMAYEQYF.